The T cell receptor beta chain under discussion was sequenced for a study of T cells in Graves' hyperthyroidism and ophthalmopathy. Researchers amplified the TCR beta CDR3 regions from RNA transcripts. The HTBI primer set drove a first-round RT-PCR of the TCR CDR3. MiXCR, applied by TCRdb to the multiplex PCR reads, yields one record per CDR3 protein. The table has some 560,000 distinct CDR3 sequences, 14% seen once. Germline V gene sequence: CDR1 MGHRA, CDR2 YSYEKL. This CDR3 comprises 14 residues. Trimming removed 0 bases at V and 2 bases at J, with 5 bases between. The rearrangement joins TRBV4-1 to TRBJ1-5; D unclear. The receptor was isolated from a woman between 40 and 55 years old with Graves' hyperthyroidism. The sequenced material came from blood. CDR3 protein: CASSQDPRNQPQHF. CDR3 bases: TGCGCCAGCAGCCAAGATCCCCGCAATCAGCCCCAGCATTTT.